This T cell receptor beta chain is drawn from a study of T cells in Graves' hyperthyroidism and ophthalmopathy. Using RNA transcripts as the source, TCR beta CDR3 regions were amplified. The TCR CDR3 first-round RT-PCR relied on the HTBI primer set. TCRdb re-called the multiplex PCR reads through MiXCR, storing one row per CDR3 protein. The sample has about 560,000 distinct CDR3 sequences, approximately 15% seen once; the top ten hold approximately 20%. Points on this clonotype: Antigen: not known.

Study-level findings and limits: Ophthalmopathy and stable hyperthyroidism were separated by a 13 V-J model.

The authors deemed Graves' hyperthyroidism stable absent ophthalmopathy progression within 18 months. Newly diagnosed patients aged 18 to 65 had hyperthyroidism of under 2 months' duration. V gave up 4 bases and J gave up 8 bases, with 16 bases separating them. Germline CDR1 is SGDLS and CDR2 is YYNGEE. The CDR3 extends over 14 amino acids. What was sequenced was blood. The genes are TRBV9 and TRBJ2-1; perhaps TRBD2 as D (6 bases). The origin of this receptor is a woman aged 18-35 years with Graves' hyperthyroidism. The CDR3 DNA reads TGTGCCAGCAGCTACGGGGCGGGGTCTGATGAGCAGTTCTTC. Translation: CASSYGAGSDEQFF.